This TCR beta chain comes out of a study of cytomegalovirus exposure and HLA in healthy donors. Broader study findings: In the analysis, some V segments, TRBV6-2 and TRBV6-3 included, were excluded as indistinguishable.

Researchers ran the PCR with 60 Vbeta and 13 Jbeta primers. TCRdb keeps only in-frame clones here, not all; method: immunoSEQ multiplex PCR. This sample has about 160,000 clones; about 80% occur once, and the top ten carry roughly 1.3%. Germline CDR1 is SGHVS and CDR2 is FQNEAQ. The CDR3 covers 18 residues. With 2 bases clipped from V and 6 bases from J, the junction kept 15 bases outside the gene matches. A note on this clone: What it binds is unknown.

The sample taken for sequencing was PBMCs. The gene calls are TRBV7-8 and TRBJ2-7; 11 bases fit TRBD2. This sequence was found in a woman aged 50 to 60 in good health and CMV-seronegative. The CDR3, as DNA: TGTGCCAGCAGCTTAAACCTGGGGACTAGCGGACTATGGGGCGAGCAGTACTTC. This translates into CASSLNLGTSGLWGEQYF.